This T cell receptor (beta chain) was sequenced during a study of cytomegalovirus exposure and HLA in healthy donors. A word on this clone: No antigen is known for it.

The PCR was carried out with 60 Vbeta primers and 13 Jbeta primers. Assay used: immunoSEQ multiplex PCR; TCRdb lists only in-frame clones, some missing. The top ten hold approximately 1.3% of the sample, which has roughly 100,000 clones, around four fifths seen once. CDR3 size: 16 residues. Between the trimmed V and J ends, which lost 4 bases and 3 bases, there was a span of 19 bases. CDR1 is MGHRA, CDR2 YSYEKL, per germline. Overall study findings and caveats: Segments of the TCR beta V type were, in most cases, productive about 87% or about 30% of the time in an earlier analysis. According to a later analysis, most TCR beta chains associated with CMV appeared HLA-restricted.

Specimen: PBMCs. V and J are TRBV4-1 and TRBJ2-7; weak D call: TRBD1 (7 bases). This sequence was found in a man aged 25 to 40 in good health and CMV-seronegative. The DNA of the CDR3 is TGCGCCAGCAGCCTTCCCCGGGGGACAGTAGGCTACGAGCAGTACTTC. Protein sequence: CASSLPRGTVGYEQYF.